The 6 T cell receptor beta chains in this list originate from one sample, sequenced in a study of T cell responses to AZD1222 COVID-19 vaccine. This table comes from immunoSEQ multiplex PCR, and its TCRdb copy is limited to in-frame clones, with some not included. The table has 110,000 to 150,000 clones, more than 80% seen once; the top ten hold roughly 1.7%. Sequenced material: peripheral blood, taken on day 0 of AZD1222 vaccination. The receptors come from an adult in good health.

The rearrangement joins TRBV10-3 to TRBJ2-3; 10 bases are shared with TRBD1. The V gene's germline CDR1 is ENHRY and CDR2 SYGVKD. The CDR3 extends over 15 amino acids. With 4 bases clipped from V and 7 bases from J, the junction kept 8 bases outside the gene matches. In DNA, the CDR3 is TGTGCCATCAGTGGGGAGACAGGGGGCCATTATACGCAGTATTTT. Residues: CAISGETGGHYTQYF.

V usage is TRBV14 and J usage is TRBJ2-6; D is undetermined. Trimming removed 1 base from V and 14 bases from J, with 6 bases in between. There are 11 residues in the CDR3. Germline values: CDR1 SGHDN, CDR2 FVKESK. In DNA, the CDR3 is TGTGCCAGCAGCCAAGGGTTTCTCCTGACTTTC. Protein product: CASSQGFLLTF. The full variable domain, rest sourced from reference TRBV14 and TRBJ2-6, is EAGVTQFPSHSVIEKGQTVTLRCDPISGHDNLYWYRRVMGKEIKFLLHFVKESKQDESGMPNNRFLAERTGGTYSTLKVQPAELEDSGVYFCASSQGFLLTFGAGSRLTVL.

The chain carries TRBV18 and TRBJ1-6; TRBD1 might be the D (6 bases). V lost 2 bases and J 5 bases, leaving 7 bases between the germline ends. This CDR3 region has 14 residues. The germline CDR1 and CDR2 sequences are KGHSH and LQKENI. CDR3 amino acids: CASSPGGNNSPLHF. CDR3 in DNA: TGTGCCAGCTCACCAGGGGGCAATAATTCACCCCTCCACTTT.

This sequence joins TRBV7-2 and TRBJ2-5; 12 bases line up with TRBD2. The CDR3 totals 18 residues. Per germline, CDR1 SGHTA and CDR2 FQGNSA. V lost 3 bases and J lost 5; bases outside the gene matches: 13. CDR3 DNA: TGTGCCAGCAGCTTCGCCGGCAAAGGGCTAGCGGGGGGGGAGACCCAGTACTTC. It translates to CASSFAGKGLAGGETQYF.

CDR3 DNA sequence: TGTGCCAGCAGTCGAATCGGGACTAGCGGCTCCTACGAGCAGTACTTC. Translation gives CASSRIGTSGSYEQYF. The chain is built from TRBV6-6 and TRBJ2-7; 11 bases fit TRBD2. Trimming cost V 5 bases and J 0 bases; bases outside gene matches: 6. The CDR3 consists of 16 residues. In germline, CDR1 is MNHNY, CDR2 SVGAGI (reference sequence).

V gene TRBV7-9 combines with J gene TRBJ1-1; maybe TRBD1 (6 bases). In germline, CDR1 is SEHNR, CDR2 FQNEAQ (reference sequence). Trimming stripped 1 base from V and 4 bases from J, with 16 bases between. The CDR3 is made up of 16 amino acids. The CDR3 DNA sequence: TGTGCCAGCAGCTTAGGTTTAGGGGGGGAAGGCACTGAAGCTTTCTTT. Its protein is CASSLGLGGEGTEAFF.